These T cell receptor beta chains were read from a single sample in a study of response to subunit inactivated influenza vaccine. TCRdb itself ran the RT-PCR reads through MiXCR, one entry per CDR3 protein. This sample yields 550,000 to 800,000 distinct CDR3 sequences, of which approximately 15% are seen a single time; 5.5% to 8% belongs to the top ten. Material: PBMCs from blood, obtained roughly 2 weeks before vaccination. The receptors stem from a man between 45 and 60 years old who received an inactivated influenza vaccine. The CDR3 runs from the conserved cysteine through the conserved F or W. D genes are given only for firm matches. Clone size is not always given. Where it is, it says once, few, many or a class for expanded clones.

J: TRBJ1-5
D: TRBD1
V: TRBV5-6
size: many
DNA: TGTGCCAGCAGCGGGACAGGGAATCAGCCCCAGCATTTT
CDR3: CASSGTGNQPQHF

J: TRBJ2-1
D: NA
V: TRBV28
size: few
DNA: TGTGCCAGCGGCGGACAGCCGGGTTCCTACAATGAGCAGTTCTTC
CDR3: CASGGQPGSYNEQFF

J: TRBJ1-6
D: NA
V: TRBV11-2
size: NA
DNA: TGTGCCACCGGGGGGGGGTTCTCTCGGTATAATTCACCCCTCCACTTT
CDR3: CATGGGFSRYNSPLHF

J: TRBJ2-7
D: NA
V: TRBV7-8
size: NA
DNA: TGTGCCAGCCAAGGGGGACTAAACTCCTACGAGCAGTACTTC
CDR3: CASQGGLNSYEQYF

J: TRBJ2-5
D: TRBD2
V: TRBV20-1
size: NA
DNA: TGCAGTGCTGCCGGGAGGCCCTCCCAAGAGACCCAGTACTTC
CDR3: CSAAGRPSQETQYF

J: TRBJ1-5
D: TRBD1
V: TRBV10-3
size: few
DNA: TGTGCCATCAGTGACGCCGGACAGGGCCCCCAGCCCCAGCATTTT
CDR3: CAISDAGQGPQPQHF

J: TRBJ2-3
D: NA
V: TRBV7-8
size: NA
DNA: TGTGCCAGCAGCTTCCTTTCGAAGGGAGATACGCAGTATTTT
CDR3: CASSFLSKGDTQYF

J: TRBJ2-1
D: NA
V: TRBV12-3/TRBV12-4
size: NA
DNA: TGTGCCAGCAACCTACAGGGTGGTGACGCCTACAATGAGCAGTTCTTC
CDR3: CASNLQGGDAYNEQFF

J: TRBJ2-2
D: NA
V: TRBV28
size: NA
DNA: TGTGCCAGCAGTTTATTTAGGAGTAATTCCGGGGAGCTGTTTTTT
CDR3: CASSLFRSNSGELFF

J: TRBJ2-5
D: TRBD2
V: TRBV6-2/TRBV6-3
size: NA
DNA: TGTGCCAGCAGTTACTCTATTTGGCTAGCGGGGGGCCGGCGCAAAGAGACCCAGTACTTC
CDR3: CASSYSIWLAGGRRKETQYF

J: TRBJ2-5
D: NA
V: TRBV9
size: NA
DNA: TGTGCCAGCAGCCCCCCCGGGGCATCACAAGAGACCCAGTACTTC
CDR3: CASSPPGASQETQYF

J: TRBJ2-7
D: TRBD2
V: TRBV6-1
size: few
DNA: TGTGCCAGCAGCCGAACTAGCGGGAACACCTACGAGCAGTACTTC
CDR3: CASSRTSGNTYEQYF

J: TRBJ1-1
D: NA
V: TRBV2
size: NA
DNA: TGTGCCAGCAGTTTCGGGGAAGGAAACACTGAAGCTTTCTTT
CDR3: CASSFGEGNTEAFF

J: TRBJ2-7
D: NA
V: TRBV10-3
size: many
DNA: TGTGCCATCAGTGACGACCTCTACGAGCAGTACTTC
CDR3: CAISDDLYEQYF

J: TRBJ2-2
D: TRBD2
V: TRBV7-2
size: NA
DNA: TGTGCCAGCAGCTGGAAAGTAGCGGGGGGCACCGGGGAGCTGTTTTTT
CDR3: CASSWKVAGGTGELFF

J: TRBJ2-5
D: NA
V: TRBV24-1
size: NA
DNA: TGTGCCACCAGTGAAACGACAGGGCGGGGAGAGACCCAGTACTTC
CDR3: CATSETTGRGETQYF